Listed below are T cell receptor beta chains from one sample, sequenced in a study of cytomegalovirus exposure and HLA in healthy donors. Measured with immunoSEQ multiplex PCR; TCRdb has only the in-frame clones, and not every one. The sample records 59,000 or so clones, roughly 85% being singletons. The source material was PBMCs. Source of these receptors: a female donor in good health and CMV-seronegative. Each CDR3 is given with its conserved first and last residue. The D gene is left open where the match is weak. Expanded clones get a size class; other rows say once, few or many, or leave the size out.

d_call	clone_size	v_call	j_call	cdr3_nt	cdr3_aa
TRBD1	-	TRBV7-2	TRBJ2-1	TGTGCCAGCAGCTTATTCAGACAGGGTACGGCCAATGAGCAGTTCTTC	CASSLFRQGTANEQFF
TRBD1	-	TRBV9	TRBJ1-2	TGTGCCAGCAGCGTAGGTGGGACAGTCTATGGCTACACCTTC	CASSVGGTVYGYTF
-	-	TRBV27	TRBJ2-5	TGTGCCAGCAGACGCCGACCAGGGTATCAAGAGACCCAGTACTTC	CASRRRPGYQETQYF
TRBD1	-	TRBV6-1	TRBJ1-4	TGTGCCAGCAGTGATGGGGGACAGGGTTTTGAAAAACTGTTTTTT	CASSDGGQGFEKLFF
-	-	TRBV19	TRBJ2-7	TGTGCCACAACCGGGACGTGGGGGGAGTACGAGCAGTACTTC	CATTGTWGEYEQYF
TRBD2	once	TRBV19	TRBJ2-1	TGTGCCAGTAGTATTCGGGAGGTAGGGGTCAATGAGCAGTTCTTC	CASSIREVGVNEQFF
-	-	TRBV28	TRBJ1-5	TGTGCCAGCAGTTTTGAAGCGAGAGATCAGCCCCAGCATTTT	CASSFEARDQPQHF
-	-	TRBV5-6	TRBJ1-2	TGTGCCAGCAGCTTGAACAGGGCGTATGGCTACACCTTC	CASSLNRAYGYTF
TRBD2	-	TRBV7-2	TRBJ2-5	TGTGCCAGCAGCTTAGGGGTATACCGACTAGCTCCTAGGGAGGAGACCCAGTACTTC	CASSLGVYRLAPREETQYF
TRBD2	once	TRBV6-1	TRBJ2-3	TGTGCCAGCAGTGAACTGGGGACTAGCTGGCAGTATTTT	CASSELGTSWQYF
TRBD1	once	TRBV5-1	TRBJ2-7	TGCGCCAGCAGCGCCCGGACAGGGGGCTACGAGCAGTACTTC	CASSARTGGYEQYF
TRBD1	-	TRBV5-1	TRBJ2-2	TGCGCCAGCAGCCCCGGACAGGGGTCGAACACCGGGGAGCTGTTTTTT	CASSPGQGSNTGELFF
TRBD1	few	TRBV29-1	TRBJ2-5	TGCAGCGGTAGACAGGGCAAAGAGACCCAGTACTTC	CSGRQGKETQYF
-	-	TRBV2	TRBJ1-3	TGTGCCAGCAGTCGGGGGGTTGGTGGAAACACCATATATTTT	CASSRGVGGNTIYF
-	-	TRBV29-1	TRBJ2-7	TGCAGCGTTGTAGGAGAACCGCCCCAGACGTCCCTCGAGCAGTACTTC	CSVVGEPPQTSLEQYF
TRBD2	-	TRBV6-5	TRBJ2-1	TGTGCCAGCAGTTACGGGGGGGGAACCTACAATGAGCAGTTCTTC	CASSYGGGTYNEQFF
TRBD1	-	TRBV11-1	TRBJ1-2	TGTGCCAGCAGCTTCAGGGGACAGACGGATGGCTACACCTTC	CASSFRGQTDGYTF
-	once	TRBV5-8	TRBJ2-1	TGTGCCAGCAGCCTATACAATGAGCAGTTCTTC	CASSLYNEQFF
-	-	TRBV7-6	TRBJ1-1	TGTGCCAGCAGCCCTTACTGGAACACTGAAGCTTTCTTT	CASSPYWNTEAFF
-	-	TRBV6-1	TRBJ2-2	TGTGCCAGCAGTGATAGCGTCAGGGGAGTGAACACCGGGGAGCTGTTTTTT	CASSDSVRGVNTGELFF
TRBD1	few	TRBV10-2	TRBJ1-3	TGCGCCAGCAGTGAGTCTACCCAAGCGACAGGGAAGGACACCATATATTTT	CASSESTQATGKDTIYF
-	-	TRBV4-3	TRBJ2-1	TGCGCCAGCAGCCAAGTTCTGGGCAAGACAGATGAGCAGTTCTTC	CASSQVLGKTDEQFF